This T cell receptor (beta chain) is drawn from a study of blood T cell repertoires in COVID-19. The germline V gene encodes CDR1 SGHRS and CDR2 YFSETQ. Trimming cost V 7 bases and J 0 bases; bases outside gene matches: 16. The CDR3 has 18 residues. Assay used: immunoSEQ multiplex PCR; TCRdb lists only in-frame clones, some missing. Of about 120,000 clones listed, 90% are singletons. The sequencing sample was made of peripheral blood. This chain uses TRBV5-1 with TRBJ2-3; 8 bases map to TRBD1. The receptor's source is a woman aged 55-75 years with COVID-19, enrolled during active disease. In nucleotides, the CDR3 is TGCGCCAGCGGCAAAATTACAGGGGGACAGATGAGCACAGATACGCAGTATTTT. This translates into CASGKITGGQMSTDTQYF.